Listed below are T cell receptor beta chains from one sample, sequenced in a study of cytomegalovirus exposure and HLA in healthy donors. The protocol was immunoSEQ multiplex PCR, while the TCRdb copy is restricted to in-frame clones and leaves out a portion. The sample consists of about 110,000 clones, 88% of them appearing once. The specimen was PBMCs. The source of these receptors is a woman aged 18-29 years in good health and CMV-seropositive. Both conserved end residues are part of each CDR3. D genes are given only for firm matches. Size tells how often a clone was seen (once, few, many) or the class of an expanded clone, and some rows leave it out.

cdr3_nt cdr3_aa clone_size j_call v_call d_call
TGTGCCAGCAGCTTAGGGACGTACGGCGGGGAGACCCAGTACTTC CASSLGTYGGETQYF . TRBJ2-5 TRBV7-8 .
TGTGCCAGCAGCAGCCTTTTGTGGGGCGGGAGTGGCTACACCTTC CASSSLLWGGSGYTF . TRBJ1-2 TRBV7-2 .
TGTGCCATCAGTGAGTCAGGGGACTCGAGTGTAGAGACCCAGTACTTC CAISESGDSSVETQYF . TRBJ2-5 TRBV10-3 .
TGTGCCAGCAGCCGGACAGGGGATAGCAATCAGCCCCAGCATTTT CASSRTGDSNQPQHF . TRBJ1-5 TRBV6-6 TRBD1
TGCGCCAGCAGACGGGGAGAAGAGACCCAGTACTTC CASRRGEETQYF . TRBJ2-5 TRBV5-1 .
TGTGCCAGCTCGGCAGCGGTGGGCGGCGGCACAGATACGCAGTATTTT CASSAAVGGGTDTQYF . TRBJ2-3 TRBV18 .
TGTGCCAGCACCCTAGGAGATACGCAGTATTTT CASTLGDTQYF . TRBJ2-3 TRBV27 .
TGTGCCAGCAGTGAGCGCTCCTCTAATGAAAAACTGTTTTTT CASSERSSNEKLFF . TRBJ1-4 TRBV2 .
TGTGCCAGCACCGTCACAGGGGGAGGCCAAGATACGCAGTATTTT CASTVTGGGQDTQYF . TRBJ2-3 TRBV28 TRBD1
TGTGCCAGCTCAGGGGGAGCCTCTTTCTACAATGAGCAGTTCTTC CASSGGASFYNEQFF . TRBJ2-1 TRBV27 TRBD1
TGTGCCAGCAGCTTTACTTTGTCCTACGAGCAGTACTTC CASSFTLSYEQYF . TRBJ2-7 TRBV5-5 .
TGTGCCAGCAGCCCACCGGAGCTAGGCTATGGCTACACCTTC CASSPPELGYGYTF . TRBJ1-2 TRBV7-9 .
TGTGCCAGCACCCGGACAGGGGAAGCCTACGAGCAGTACTTC CASTRTGEAYEQYF . TRBJ2-7 TRBV6-1 TRBD1
TGTGCCAGCAGCTTAGGCCCTGAGGGAGGGACTGAAGCTTTCTTT CASSLGPEGGTEAFF . TRBJ1-1 TRBV13 .
TGTGCCAGCTCACTTCAACTTCCTGGGCGGAACACTGAAGCTTTCTTT CASSLQLPGRNTEAFF . TRBJ1-1 TRBV18 .
TGTGCCAGCAGAAGACAGGGCGCGAATCTAAGAAACACCGGGGAGCTGTTTTTT CASRRQGANLRNTGELFF . TRBJ2-2 TRBV13 TRBD1
TGTGCCAGCAGCTCTCCGCGGAGAGGGCCTAACTATGGCTACACCTTC CASSSPRRGPNYGYTF . TRBJ1-2 TRBV21-1 .
TGTGCCAGCCGGGAGGGGAGCTCCTACAATGAGCAGTTCTTC CASREGSSYNEQFF . TRBJ2-1 TRBV27 TRBD2
TGTGCCAGCAGTGCGAACGTCCAGGGACACCTCCTCTTT CASSANVQGHLLF . TRBJ1-5 TRBV6-5 .
TGTGCCAGCAGTGAAACGGCCCTCGCCCAGGGTGGCTACACCTTC CASSETALAQGGYTF . TRBJ1-2 TRBV2 .
TGCGCCAGCAGTCAATTAGCCCGGTTGGAGGGGGGGTACGAGCAGTACTTC CASSQLARLEGGYEQYF . TRBJ2-7 TRBV23-1 .
TGTGCCAGCAGTGCCCTTGACAGTCGGTCAGCCAAAAACATTCAGTACTTC CASSALDSRSAKNIQYF . TRBJ2-4 TRBV25-1 .
TGTGCCAGCAGTTTGGGGACAGGGAGGTCCTACGAGCAGTACTTC CASSLGTGRSYEQYF . TRBJ2-7 TRBV28 TRBD1
TGTGCCAGCAGTGCGGAAAGGGGGCGCGCAGATACGCAGTATTTT CASSAERGRADTQYF . TRBJ2-3 TRBV2 TRBD1
TGTGCCAGCAGGCCCGGGTCCGGGAACCCCTACGAGCAGTACTTC CASRPGSGNPYEQYF . TRBJ2-7 TRBV6-5 .
TGTGCCAGCAGCTCGTCGGGGAACTATGGCTACACCTTC CASSSSGNYGYTF . TRBJ1-2 TRBV7-8 .
TGTGCCAGTAGTATTATGGGGGGCTACAATGAGCAGTTCTTC CASSIMGGYNEQFF . TRBJ2-1 TRBV19 .
TGTGCCAGCAGTCTTGACAGGGACGAGCAGTACTTC CASSLDRDEQYF . TRBJ2-7 TRBV28 TRBD1
TGTGCCAGCAGAAAGACAGGAAATAGCAATCAGCCCCAGCATTTT CASRKTGNSNQPQHF . TRBJ1-5 TRBV28 .
TGTGCCACCAGCTGGGACAGGGTTCTATATTCTGAAGCTTTCTTT CATSWDRVLYSEAFF . TRBJ1-1 TRBV15 TRBD1
TGTGCCAGCAGCCACCGGGACAGGGGTAATTCACCCCTCCACTTT CASSHRDRGNSPLHF medium-sized TRBJ1-6 TRBV7-9 TRBD1
TGTGCCAGCAGCCCCCAGTTGGCGGACACTGAAGCTTTCTTT CASSPQLADTEAFF few TRBJ1-1 TRBV11-2 .
TGTGCCAGCAGGGACTGGAAAGGGAATTCCTACGAGCAGTACTTC CASRDWKGNSYEQYF . TRBJ2-7 TRBV27 .
TGTGCCAGCAGTGAAGCGGATACAGGGTTCTACGAGCAGTACTTC CASSEADTGFYEQYF . TRBJ2-7 TRBV6-1 .
TGTGCCAGCAGCAAAAACAGGGCGGGTGAGCAGTACTTC CASSKNRAGEQYF . TRBJ2-7 TRBV11-3 .
TGTGCCAGCAGCTTGACTAGCGGGCCCCACAATGAGCAGTTCTTC CASSLTSGPHNEQFF . TRBJ2-1 TRBV7-2 TRBD2
TGTGCCAGCAGCTTAGGCTGGGAGGGAATGACCTATGGCTACACCTTC CASSLGWEGMTYGYTF . TRBJ1-2 TRBV7-9 .
TGTGCCAGCAGCCGTCCGGAGCTTAATGAAAAACTGTTTTTT CASSRPELNEKLFF . TRBJ1-4 TRBV2 .
TGCAGCGTACCCGGACAGGGGAAAAGTAGGGCAGATACGCAGTATTTT CSVPGQGKSRADTQYF . TRBJ2-3 TRBV29-1 TRBD1
TGTGCCAGCAGTTACACAGGGGGAAGGGAAAAACTGTTTTTT CASSYTGGREKLFF . TRBJ1-4 TRBV6-5 TRBD1
TGCGCCAGCAGCCCATTAGCCGCAGATACGCAGTATTTT CASSPLAADTQYF . TRBJ2-3 TRBV4-1 .
TGTGCCAGTAGTCGCGAGGGTACTAGCAATCAGCCCCAGCATTTT CASSREGTSNQPQHF few TRBJ1-5 TRBV19 .
TGCGCCAGCAGAACCGGGACAGGGACACAAGAGACCCAGTACTTC CASRTGTGTQETQYF . TRBJ2-5 TRBV5-1 TRBD1
TGTGCCAGCAGCTCAACTGGACAGGGGAGCCATGGCTACACCTTC CASSSTGQGSHGYTF . TRBJ1-2 TRBV7-8 TRBD1
TGTGCCAGCAGTCCCAAACGGGGGGCTTCCTACAATGAGCAGTTCTTC CASSPKRGASYNEQFF . TRBJ2-1 TRBV28 .
TGTGCCAGCAGTTTCGGACAGGGGAGGCATGCTTTCTTT CASSFGQGRHAFF . TRBJ1-1 TRBV27 TRBD1
TGTGCCAGCAGTTTAGAGGGCGGTTGGGAAAAACTGTTTTTT CASSLEGGWEKLFF . TRBJ1-4 TRBV6-5 .
TGTGCCAGTAGTCCTATGGGCCCAGGGAGCAATCAGCCCCAGCATTTT CASSPMGPGSNQPQHF . TRBJ1-5 TRBV19 .
TGTGCCACCAGCAGCGCGGGGGCCGCAGAGACCCAGTACTTC CATSSAGAAETQYF . TRBJ2-5 TRBV15 .
TGTGCCAGCAGCCTGGGACAGCAAGAGACCCAGTACTTC CASSLGQQETQYF . TRBJ2-5 TRBV7-8 TRBD1
TGTGCCAGCAGTGAATCCGGGGCTAACTATGGCTACACCTTC CASSESGANYGYTF few TRBJ1-2 TRBV2 .
TGTGCCAGCAGCGAGCGCGGGGGGAACACCGGGGAGCTGTTTTTT CASSERGGNTGELFF . TRBJ2-2 TRBV9 TRBD2
TGTGCCAGCTTTCCGACGGGGGATTGGGGCACAGATACGCAGTATTTT CASFPTGDWGTDTQYF . TRBJ2-3 TRBV5-6 .
TGTGCCAGCAGTTTAGTAGCGGGAACCTACAATGAGCAGTTCTTC CASSLVAGTYNEQFF . TRBJ2-1 TRBV11-1 TRBD2
TGTGCCAGCAGCTTACTTTTAAGCACAGATACGCAGTATTTT CASSLLLSTDTQYF . TRBJ2-3 TRBV5-5 .
TGCGCCAGCAGCCCCAGGGTGGGCTCCTACAATGAGCAGTTCTTC CASSPRVGSYNEQFF . TRBJ2-1 TRBV4-3 .
TGCAGTGTTAAAGGAAGGGGTGGCTACACCTTC CSVKGRGGYTF . TRBJ1-2 TRBV20-1 .
TGCGCCAACCTCCCCACTCGCGGGGATTTTAATTCACCCCTCCACTTT CANLPTRGDFNSPLHF . TRBJ1-6 TRBV5-1 .
TGTGCCATCAGTGACCCACTAGGCTATGGCTACACCTTC CAISDPLGYGYTF . TRBJ1-2 TRBV10-3 .
TGTGCCAGCATCGACAGGGTAAATACGCAGTATTTT CASIDRVNTQYF . TRBJ2-3 TRBV7-2 TRBD1